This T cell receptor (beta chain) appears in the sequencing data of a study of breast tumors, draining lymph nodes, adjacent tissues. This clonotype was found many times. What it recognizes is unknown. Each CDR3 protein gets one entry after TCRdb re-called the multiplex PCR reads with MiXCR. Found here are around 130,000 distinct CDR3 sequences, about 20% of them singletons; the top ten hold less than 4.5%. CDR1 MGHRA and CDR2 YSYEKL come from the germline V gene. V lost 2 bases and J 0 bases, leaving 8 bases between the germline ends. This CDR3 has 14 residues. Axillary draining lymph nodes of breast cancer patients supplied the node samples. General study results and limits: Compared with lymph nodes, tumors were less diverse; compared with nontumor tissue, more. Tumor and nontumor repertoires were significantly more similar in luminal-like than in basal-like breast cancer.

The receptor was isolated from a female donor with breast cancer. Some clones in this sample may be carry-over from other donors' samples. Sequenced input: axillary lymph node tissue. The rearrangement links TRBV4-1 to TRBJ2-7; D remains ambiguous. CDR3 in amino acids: CASSQLQSSYEQYF. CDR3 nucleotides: TGCGCCAGCAGCCAACTACAGAGCTCCTACGAGCAGTACTTC.